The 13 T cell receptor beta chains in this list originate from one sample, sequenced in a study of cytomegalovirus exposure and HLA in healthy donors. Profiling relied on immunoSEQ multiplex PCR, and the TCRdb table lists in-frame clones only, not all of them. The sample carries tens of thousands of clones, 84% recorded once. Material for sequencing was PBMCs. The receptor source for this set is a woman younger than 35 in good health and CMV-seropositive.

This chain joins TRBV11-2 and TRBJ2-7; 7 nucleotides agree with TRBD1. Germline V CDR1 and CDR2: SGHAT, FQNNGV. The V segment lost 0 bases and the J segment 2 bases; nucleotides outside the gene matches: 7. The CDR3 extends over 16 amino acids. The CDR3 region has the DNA TGTGCCAGCAGCTTAGATCAGGCGACAGGGACCTACGAGCAGTACTTC. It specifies CASSLDQATGTYEQYF.

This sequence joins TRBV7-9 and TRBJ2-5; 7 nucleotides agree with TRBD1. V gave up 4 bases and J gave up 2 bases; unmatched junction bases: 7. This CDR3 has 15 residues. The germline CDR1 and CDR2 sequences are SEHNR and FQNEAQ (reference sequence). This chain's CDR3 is CASSSGQVEQETQYF. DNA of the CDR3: TGTGCCAGCAGCTCCGGACAGGTTGAGCAAGAGACCCAGTACTTC.

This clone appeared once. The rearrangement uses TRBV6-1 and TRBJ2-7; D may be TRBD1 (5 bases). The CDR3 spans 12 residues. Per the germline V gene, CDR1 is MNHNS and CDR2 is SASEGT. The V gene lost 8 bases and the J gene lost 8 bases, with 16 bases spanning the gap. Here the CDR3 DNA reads TGTGCCAGCGAACAGGAACCTTGGAAGCAGTACTTC. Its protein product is CASEQEPWKQYF.

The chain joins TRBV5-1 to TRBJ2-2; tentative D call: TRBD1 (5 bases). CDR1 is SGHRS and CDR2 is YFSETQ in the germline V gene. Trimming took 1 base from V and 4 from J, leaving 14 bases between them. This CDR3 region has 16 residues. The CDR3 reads CASSLYGQGGTGELFF. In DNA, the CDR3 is TGCGCCAGCAGCTTGTACGGGCAGGGCGGCACCGGGGAGCTGTTTTTT.

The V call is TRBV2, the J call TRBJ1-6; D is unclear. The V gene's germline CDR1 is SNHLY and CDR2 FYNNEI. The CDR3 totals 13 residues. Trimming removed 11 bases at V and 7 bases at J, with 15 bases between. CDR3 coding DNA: TGTGCCTGGGGAGTGGGAATCAATTCACCCCTCCACTTT. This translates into CAWGVGINSPLHF.

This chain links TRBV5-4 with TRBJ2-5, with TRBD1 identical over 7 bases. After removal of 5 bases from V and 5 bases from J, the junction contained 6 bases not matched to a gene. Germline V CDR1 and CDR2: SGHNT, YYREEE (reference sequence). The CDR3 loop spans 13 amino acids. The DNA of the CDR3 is TGTGCCAGCAGAAACAGGGGCGGGGAGACCCAGTACTTC. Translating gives CASRNRGGETQYF.

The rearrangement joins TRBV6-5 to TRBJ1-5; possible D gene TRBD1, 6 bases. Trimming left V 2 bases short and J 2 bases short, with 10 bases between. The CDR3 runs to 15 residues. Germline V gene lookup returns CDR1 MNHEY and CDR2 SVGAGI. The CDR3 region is CASSYDWTGNQPQHF. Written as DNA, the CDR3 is TGTGCCAGCAGTTACGACTGGACAGGCAATCAGCCCCAGCATTTT.

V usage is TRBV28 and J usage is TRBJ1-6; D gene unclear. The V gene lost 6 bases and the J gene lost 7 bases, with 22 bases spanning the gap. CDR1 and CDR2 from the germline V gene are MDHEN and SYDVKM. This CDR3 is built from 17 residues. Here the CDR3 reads CASRSPGEGGPNSPLHF. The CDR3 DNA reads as TGTGCCAGCAGATCCCCCGGGGAAGGAGGGCCCAATTCACCCCTCCACTTT. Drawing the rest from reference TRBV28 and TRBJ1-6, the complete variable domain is DVKVTQSSRYLVKRTGEKVFLECVQDMDHENMFWYRQDPGLGLRLIYFSYDVKMKEKGDIPEGYSVSREKKERFSLILESASTNQTSMYLCASRSPGEGGPNSPLHFGNGTRLTVT.

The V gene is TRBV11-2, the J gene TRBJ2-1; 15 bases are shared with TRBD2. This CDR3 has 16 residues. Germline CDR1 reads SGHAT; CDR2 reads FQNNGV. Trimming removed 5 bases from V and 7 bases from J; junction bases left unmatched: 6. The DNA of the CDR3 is TGTGCCAGCAGCCGGACTAGCGGGGGGGTTTATAATGAGCAGTTCTTC. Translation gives CASSRTSGGVYNEQFF.

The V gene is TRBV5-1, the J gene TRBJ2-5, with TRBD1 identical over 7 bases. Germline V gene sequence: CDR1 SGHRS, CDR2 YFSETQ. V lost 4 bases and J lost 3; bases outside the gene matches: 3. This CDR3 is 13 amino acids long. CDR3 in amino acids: CASSTGTEETQYF. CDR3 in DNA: TGCGCCAGCAGCACAGGGACAGAAGAGACCCAGTACTTC.

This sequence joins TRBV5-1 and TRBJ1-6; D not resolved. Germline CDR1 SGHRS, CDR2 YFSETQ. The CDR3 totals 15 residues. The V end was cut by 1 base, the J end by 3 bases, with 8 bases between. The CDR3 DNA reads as TGCGCCAGCAGCTTGCAGGACTACTATAATTCACCCCTCCACTTT. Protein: CASSLQDYYNSPLHF. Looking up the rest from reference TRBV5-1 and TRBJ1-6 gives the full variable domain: KAGVTQTPRYLIKTRGQQVTLSCSPISGHRSVSWYQQTPGQGLQFLFEYFSETQRNKGNFPGRFSGRQFSNSRSEMNVSTLELGDSALYLCASSLQDYYNSPLHFGNGTRLTVT.

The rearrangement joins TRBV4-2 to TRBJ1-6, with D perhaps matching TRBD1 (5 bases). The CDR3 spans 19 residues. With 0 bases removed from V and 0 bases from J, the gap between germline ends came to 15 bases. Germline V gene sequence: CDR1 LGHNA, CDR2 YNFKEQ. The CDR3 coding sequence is TGTGCCAGCAGCCAAGATCTGTGGACACCGAGCTCCTATAATTCACCCCTCCACTTT. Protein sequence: CASSQDLWTPSSYNSPLHF.

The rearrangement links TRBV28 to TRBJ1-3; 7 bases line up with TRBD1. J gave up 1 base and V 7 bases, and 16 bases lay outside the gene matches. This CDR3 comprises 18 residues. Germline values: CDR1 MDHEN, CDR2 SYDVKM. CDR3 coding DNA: TGTGCCAGCATCGGGTACGGACAGGAGACAATTTCTGGAAACACCATATATTTT. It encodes CASIGYGQETISGNTIYF.